This T cell receptor (beta chain) stems from a study of blood T cell repertoires in COVID-19. About the study: Samples taken during acute and convalescent COVID-19 were collected in the United States, Italy and Spain. T cells, B-cell-depleted T cells, or PBMCs provided the cDNA or gDNA that served as material.

Trimming pared 5 bases from V and 5 bases from J, leaving 6 bases between. This CDR3 has 11 residues. From germline, CDR1 is LNHDA and CDR2 SQIVND (reference sequence). Authors' data handling: Cell counts per sample came from amplifying reference gene primers. Measured with immunoSEQ multiplex PCR; TCRdb has only the in-frame clones, and not every one. V and J calls and clone size follow that table, whereas D and trimming were derived from the DNA. The sample includes approximately 200,000 clones, roughly nine tenths seen only once; the top ten take over 1.5%. Sequencing was carried out using peripheral blood. The V gene is TRBV19, the J gene TRBJ2-5, with D uncertain. The TCR sequence derives from a man in his forties or fifties with active or convalescent COVID-19. The CDR3 loop is CASSSAETQYF. The CDR3 bases are TGTGCCAGTAGTTCCGCGGAGACCCAGTACTTC.